The clone carrying this TCR beta chain was picked up a small number of times. Through a sample-barcoded 5' primer and a J-beta primer mix, a second PCR was run for roughly 6 to 12 cycles. Each single sample gave us at least 3 million CDR3-containing paired-end reads. TCRdb passed the 5' RACE reads through MiXCR, listing each CDR3 protein once. The table shows 540,000 or so distinct CDR3 sequences, with 24% occurring only once. The data were obtained in a study of blood T cells in healthy people across ages. Germline V gene data show CDR1 as MDHEN and CDR2 as SYDVKM. The CDR3 consists of 16 residues. A further study also used this sample, focusing on T cells of mothers and their children.

This chain uses TRBV28 with TRBJ2-1; D call uncertain. The DNA end is a closer match to TRBJ2-5, so the J assignment may be wrong. This receptor was obtained from a boy younger than 18 in good health. The sample comprised blood. The CDR3 bases are TGTGCCAGCAGTTTCCGTAAACGGCTAACCCAAGAGACCCAGTACTTC. This codes for CASSFRKRLTQETQYF.